These T cell receptor beta chains were read from a single sample in a study of a mutant IDH1 vaccine in newly diagnosed glioma. Measured with immunoSEQ multiplex PCR; TCRdb has only the in-frame clones, and not every one. The sample comprises about 54,000 clones, approximately 81% of which are singletons, and under 4.5% rests with the top ten. These receptors' targets are unknown. The material was PBMCs, obtained from a glioma patient whose treatment included an IDH1 peptide vaccine. All receptors derive from a woman aged 18-30 years with glioma. CDR3s include the opening cysteine and the closing phenylalanine or tryptophan. Fields, in order: CDR3 DNA, CDR3 protein, clone size, CDR3 length, V gene, J gene, D gene. The D gene is left open where the match is weak. Expanded clones get a size class; other rows say once, few or many, or leave the size out.

TGTGCCAGCAGCCCCCAGGGACAGGGGGCGCCCGAGCAGTACTTC	CASSPQGQGAPEQYF	-	15	TRBV5-6	TRBJ2-7	TRBD1
TGTGCCAGCAGCTGGCTAGCGGGGGGACGCACAGATACGCAGTATTTT	CASSWLAGGRTDTQYF	once	16	TRBV7-2	TRBJ2-3	TRBD2
TGTGCCTGGAACCTAGGGGGTGAGAACATGGAAGCTTTCTTT	CAWNLGGENMEAFF	-	14	TRBV30	TRBJ1-1	-
TGTGCCAGCAGTGACCTGTTAGGTGGACCGGCGGCCCAGTACTTC	CASSDLLGGPAAQYF	-	15	TRBV6-1	TRBJ2-5	-
TGTGCCAGCTATTCGAACACTGAAGCTTTCTTT	CASYSNTEAFF	-	11	TRBV18	TRBJ1-1	-
TGTGCCAGCAGCGAAGTCCCCCAGGGAGCCTCAGATACGCAGTATTTT	CASSEVPQGASDTQYF	-	16	TRBV4-2	TRBJ2-3	-
TGTGCCAGTAGGCCCAGGGGGAACACCGGGGAGCTGTTTTTT	CASRPRGNTGELFF	-	14	TRBV19	TRBJ2-2	-
TGTGCCAGCAGCGTCTCGACCGGGGGCCTACCTAGCACAGATACGCAGTATTTT	CASSVSTGGLPSTDTQYF	once	18	TRBV9	TRBJ2-3	-
TGTGCCTGGACACCGGGGGAATCTACAGATACGCAGTATTTT	CAWTPGESTDTQYF	-	14	TRBV30	TRBJ2-3	-
TGCGCCAGCAGCTCGAGGTCTTATGAGACCCAGTACTTC	CASSSRSYETQYF	-	13	TRBV5-1	TRBJ2-5	-
TGCGCCAGCAGCCAAGATAGGCCCGGGACATTCACTGAAGCTTTCTTT	CASSQDRPGTFTEAFF	-	16	TRBV4-1	TRBJ1-1	-
TGTGCCAGCAGCTTAGAAGGAGGCATGAATTATGGCACTGAAGCTTTCTTT	CASSLEGGMNYGTEAFF	-	17	TRBV11-3	TRBJ1-1	-
TGTGCCAGCAGCCAAGCAGAGACGGAATCCTACGAGCAGTACTTC	CASSQAETESYEQYF	-	15	TRBV4-2	TRBJ2-7	-
TGTGCCAGCAGCAACCCTTCCTTACAGGAACGAGGCTCACCCCTCCACTTT	CASSNPSLQERGSPLHF	-	17	TRBV7-9	TRBJ1-6	-
TGTGCCTGGAGTCAAGGGTACCAAGAGACCCAGTACTTC	CAWSQGYQETQYF	-	13	TRBV30	TRBJ2-5	-
TGTGCCTGGAGTTATTCCGGACGGGACACCTACGAGCAGTACTTC	CAWSYSGRDTYEQYF	-	15	TRBV30	TRBJ2-7	-
TGTGCCAGCAGCTCCGCCGGTGCAACTAATGAAAAACTGTTTTTT	CASSSAGATNEKLFF	once	15	TRBV5-4	TRBJ1-4	-
TGCGCCAGCAGCCAAGGAGGGGCAGTTGAAGCTTTCTTT	CASSQGGAVEAFF	once	13	TRBV4-1	TRBJ1-1	-
TGCGCCAGCAGTGATACAGGGGGGAACACTGAAGCTTTCTTT	CASSDTGGNTEAFF	few	14	TRBV10-2	TRBJ1-1	TRBD1
TGCGCCAGCAGCTTCATCCGGGGGACCCTCGGAGAGACCCAGTACTTC	CASSFIRGTLGETQYF	-	16	TRBV5-1	TRBJ2-5	-
TGTGCCAGTAGCACAACCCCTCACAGGAACACTGAAGCTTTCTTT	CASSTTPHRNTEAFF	-	15	TRBV19	TRBJ1-1	-
TGTGCCAGCACCATGGGACAGGGTGGAAAACTGTTTTTT	CASTMGQGGKLFF	-	13	TRBV27	TRBJ1-4	TRBD1
TGTGCCAGCAGCTCAGTGCAGGGATTAGGAGAGACCCAGTACTTC	CASSSVQGLGETQYF	few	15	TRBV7-6	TRBJ2-5	-
TGTGCCAGCAGCTTGGTCGCAGGGGGGGATGAGCAGTTCTTC	CASSLVAGGDEQFF	-	14	TRBV5-4	TRBJ2-1	-
TGCAGCGTTGAAGATCGGGTGGACAACTATGGCTACACCTTC	CSVEDRVDNYGYTF	-	14	TRBV29-1	TRBJ1-2	-
TGTGCCAGCAGCCACGGCAGCAATAATTCACCCCTCCACTTT	CASSHGSNNSPLHF	-	14	TRBV14	TRBJ1-6	-
TGTGCCAGCAGCGTAGCATGGGGGGGGGCAGGTACTGAAGCTTTCTTT	CASSVAWGGAGTEAFF	-	16	TRBV9	TRBJ1-1	-
TGCGCCAGCAGCTTGGGGGGGGACACTGAAGCTTTCTTT	CASSLGGDTEAFF	-	13	TRBV5-1	TRBJ1-1	-
TGCGCCAGCAGCTTGGATGTTAGCGGGATCTACAATGAGCAGTTCTTC	CASSLDVSGIYNEQFF	-	16	TRBV5-1	TRBJ2-1	TRBD2
TGTGCCAGCTCACAGAAACAGGGCCCCACTGAAGCTTTCTTT	CASSQKQGPTEAFF	-	14	TRBV18	TRBJ1-1	-
TGTGCACTTAGCGGGACTTTCTCCTACGAGCAGTACTTC	CALSGTFSYEQYF	-	13	TRBV2	TRBJ2-7	TRBD2
TGTGCCAGTCAGGACAGACAAGAGACCCAGTACTTC	CASQDRQETQYF	-	12	TRBV19	TRBJ2-5	-
TGTGCCAGCAGTTACGGAGCAGGGGCTGAAGCTTTCTTT	CASSYGAGAEAFF	few	13	TRBV6-5	TRBJ1-1	-
TGTGCCAGCAGTGATATCTCTGGGGCCAACGTCCTGACTTTC	CASSDISGANVLTF	-	14	TRBV6-1	TRBJ2-6	-
TGTGCCAGCAGCCGCGATTTCAACTATGGCTACACCTTC	CASSRDFNYGYTF	-	13	TRBV14	TRBJ1-2	-
TGTGCCAGCAGTTTTCGGACAGGGGGCCTATATACGCAGTATTTT	CASSFRTGGLYTQYF	-	15	TRBV28	TRBJ2-3	TRBD1